This TCR beta chain was identified in a study of OX40 agonist ivuxolimab in advanced cancers. The CDR3 spans 17 residues. Germline CDR1 is MDHEN and CDR2 is SYDVKM. V was pared by 5 bases and J by 3 bases, with 23 bases between. Profiled with immunoSEQ multiplex PCR; TCRdb holds only in-frame clones, not every one. The sample yields about 110,000 clones, approximately 90% seen once. The receptor was derived from an adult with an advanced solid tumor such as melanoma, head and neck, liver or kidney cancer. Material: CD4+ or CD8+ T cells sorted from blood, obtained in a trial of the OX40 agonist ivuxolimab. This chain connects TRBV28 to TRBJ2-7; D might be TRBD1 (6 bases). The CDR3 coding sequence is TGTGCCAGCAGTCTTACAGGGATCCCCGGGCGGAACTACGAGCAGTACTTC. Translated, it gives CASSLTGIPGRNYEQYF.